The 6 T cell receptor beta chains reported below all come from one sample, sequenced in a study of blood T cell repertoires in COVID-19. Only in-frame clones appear in the TCRdb table, and some are missing; sequencing was by immunoSEQ multiplex PCR. This repertoire shows over 90,000 clones, roughly nine tenths found once; its top ten account for approximately 17%. The sequencing sample was made of peripheral blood. The receptors come from a woman over 75 in a cohort sampled during active COVID-19.

In its sample, this clone was seen once. In DNA, the CDR3 is TGTGCCAGCCCTCAAAAGGGGGAGGGCCAGGACAATGAGCAGTTCTTC. Translated, it gives CASPQKGEGQDNEQFF. This chain connects TRBV27 to TRBJ2-1, with a weak D call TRBD2 (7 bases). CDR3 size: 16 residues. V was pared by 8 bases and J by 5 bases, with 22 bases between. CDR1 and CDR2 (germline): MNHEY, SMNVEV (reference sequence).

The rearrangement joins TRBV20-1 to TRBJ2-3; D unresolved. The CDR3 contains 10 residues. The V and J ends lost 3 bases and 6 bases respectively, with 4 bases between them. Germline CDR1 and CDR2: DFQATT and SNEGSKA (reference sequence). In nucleotides, the CDR3 is TGCAGTGCTAGTCTTGATACGCAGTATTTT. Translated: CSASLDTQYF.

This rearrangement joins TRBV30 to TRBJ2-2; 12 nucleotides match TRBD2. Germline V lookup: CDR1 GTSNPN, CDR2 SVGIG (reference sequence). V lost 5 bases, J lost 5 bases, and 15 bases stayed unmatched. The CDR3 spans 18 residues. CDR3 protein: CAWCPFTSGGPGTGELFF. CDR3 nucleotides: TGTGCCTGGTGCCCCTTTACTAGCGGGGGGCCGGGAACCGGGGAGCTGTTTTTT.

This clone has a handful of counts. The chain carries TRBV5-1 and TRBJ2-2; D unclear. V was pared by 0 bases and J by 6 bases, with 15 bases between. Germline V CDR1 and CDR2: SGHRS, YFSETQ. The CDR3 sequence is 16 residues long. DNA for the CDR3: TGCGCCAGCAGCTTGGGTGCCCCGGTAAATTCCGGGGAGCTGTTTTTT. Its protein is CASSLGAPVNSGELFF.

The V and J genes are TRBV19 and TRBJ2-2; D remains unclear. V was trimmed by 7 bases and J by 1 base, leaving 10 bases between them. CDR1 and CDR2 from the germline V gene are LNHDA and SQIVND (reference sequence). The length of the CDR3 is 14 residues. CDR3 sequence: CASTPFRNTGELFF. In DNA, the CDR3 is TGTGCCAGTACCCCGTTTAGGAACACCGGGGAGCTGTTTTTT.

The chain joins TRBV19 to TRBJ2-7; TRBD1 agrees at 12 bases. In germline, CDR1 is LNHDA, CDR2 SQIVND (reference sequence). With V trimmed by 7 bases and J by 7 bases, 8 bases remained unmatched. The CDR3 contains 14 residues. The CDR3 nucleotides are TGTGCCAGTATGGGGACAGGGGGCTGGAGGGAGCAGTACTTC. This sequence encodes CASMGTGGWREQYF.